The present TCR beta chain was sequenced within a study of T cell repertoires in cytomegalovirus infection. Germline-derived CDR1 and CDR2 are SNHLY and FYNNEI. The ends lost 8 bases at V and 9 bases at J; junction bases unmatched: 19. The CDR3 extends over 17 amino acids. TCRdb recomputed calls from the reads with MiXCR, one row per CDR3 protein. The data contain about 360,000 distinct CDR3 sequences, approximately 18% of them singletons. Findings of the study overall: Based on cumulative public TCR beta family frequency, carriers of CMV plus the relevant HLA were identified.

This clonotype was seen a few times. The antigen is not known. This receptor was identified in a human donor in good health (CMV status not recorded). Some clones in this sample may be carry-over from other donors' samples. The gene calls are TRBV2 and TRBJ1-6; 7 nucleotides match TRBD1. The sample consisted of PBMCs. The DNA for the CDR3 is TGTGCCAGCGCTGAGCAGGGGGGTCGGGGGAATCGTTCACCCCTCCACTTT. Translation: CASAEQGGRGNRSPLHF.